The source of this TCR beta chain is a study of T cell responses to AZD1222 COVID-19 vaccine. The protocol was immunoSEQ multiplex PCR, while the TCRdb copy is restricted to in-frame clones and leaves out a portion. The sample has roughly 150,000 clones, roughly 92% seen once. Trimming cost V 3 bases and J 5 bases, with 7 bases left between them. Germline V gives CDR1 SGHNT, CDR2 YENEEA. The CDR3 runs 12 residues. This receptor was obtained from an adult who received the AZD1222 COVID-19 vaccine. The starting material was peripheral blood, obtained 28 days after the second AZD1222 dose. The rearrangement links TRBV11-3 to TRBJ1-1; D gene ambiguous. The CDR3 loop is CASSFSETEAFF. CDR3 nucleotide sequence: TGTGCCAGCAGCTTTTCCGAGACTGAAGCTTTCTTT.